A selection of T cell receptor beta chains follows, all from one sample in a study of T-cell memory formation after mild COVID-19. One entry per CDR3 protein, called by TCRdb with MiXCR from the 5' RACE reads. Here the sample spans 350,000 to 500,000 distinct CDR3 sequences, about 19% being singletons. The sequenced sample was PBMCs or a T cell subset sorted from them (not recorded which). These receptors all come from an adult woman who had mild COVID-19 (a few samples of this study predate the infection). Cell type and time point are not known. The CDR3 runs from the conserved cysteine through the conserved F or W. D genes are given only for firm matches. The listing skips clone size in some rows; elsewhere it reads once, few, many or a size class.

>TRBJ2-5|NA|TRBV12-3/TRBV12-4|NA
TGTGCCAGCAGTTTCGAGAGGGGCGCGGGAGAGACCCAGTACTTC
CASSFERGAGETQYF
>TRBJ2-3|NA|TRBV10-3|few
TGTGCCATCAGTGTCCAGGGTAGCTCAGATACGCAGTATTTT
CAISVQGSSDTQYF
>TRBJ2-3|TRBD2|TRBV6-5|once
TGTGCCAGCAGTTCTCTGATAGCGGGAGGGCTCAGCACAGATACGCAGTATTTT
CASSSLIAGGLSTDTQYF
>TRBJ2-6|NA|TRBV20-1|NA
TGCAGTGCTAGGGCTCCCAGTGGGGCCAACGTCCTGACTTTC
CSARAPSGANVLTF
>TRBJ1-1|NA|TRBV29-1|few
TGCAGCGCCGGGACGGGTGAAGCTTTCTTT
CSAGTGEAFF
>TRBJ1-6|NA|TRBV10-3|many
TGTGCCATCAGTGACAGGGGCGCGCCACCCCTCCACTTT
CAISDRGAPPLHF
>TRBJ1-4|NA|TRBV18|NA
TGTGCCAGCTCAGGACAGCATACTAATGAAAAACTGTTTTTT
CASSGQHTNEKLFF
>TRBJ1-1|NA|TRBV5-1|NA
TGCGCCAGCACCCAACAGGCGGACACTGAAGCTTTCTTT
CASTQQADTEAFF
>TRBJ2-7|NA|TRBV2|NA
TGTGCCAGCCTCCACCGAGCCTACGAGCAGTACTTC
CASLHRAYEQYF
>TRBJ2-3|TRBD2|TRBV6-5|NA
TGTGCCAGCAGTTACGCGATTAGCGGGGGGAGCACAGATACGCAGTATTTT
CASSYAISGGSTDTQYF
>TRBJ1-1|TRBD1|TRBV7-9|NA
TGTGTCAGCAGCTTGATGGCCACCCGGGACAGGGGTGAAGCTTTCTTT
CVSSLMATRDRGEAFF
>TRBJ2-5|TRBD2|TRBV30|few
TGTGCCTGGACTAGCGGTCAAGAGACCCAGTACTTC
CAWTSGQETQYF
>TRBJ1-1|TRBD1|TRBV6-1|NA
TGTGCCAGCGGGGGACAGGGGGCGAGTGAAGCTTTCTTT
CASGGQGASEAFF
>TRBJ2-3|NA|TRBV2|NA
TGTGCCGGTGGAAGGGATCCAGATACGCAGTATTTT
CAGGRDPDTQYF
>TRBJ2-5|NA|TRBV5-1|few
TGCGCCAGCCGCCCCTGGGGGGAAGAGACCCAGTACTTC
CASRPWGEETQYF
>TRBJ2-2|TRBD1|TRBV28|NA
TGTGCCAGCAGGCTACAGGGGGCCACCGGGGAGCTGTTTTTT
CASRLQGATGELFF
>TRBJ1-1|NA|TRBV19|few
TGTGCCAGTAGTATAGCCTGGAACACTGAAGCTTTCTTT
CASSIAWNTEAFF
>TRBJ1-1|TRBD1|TRBV25-1|NA
TGTGCCAGCAGTGTTTACCCGGGACAGGGTATAGGCACTGAAGCTTTCTTT
CASSVYPGQGIGTEAFF
>TRBJ2-5|NA|TRBV5-1|NA
TGCGCCAGCAGCGGGGACTCGGAGACCCAGTACTTC
CASSGDSETQYF
>TRBJ1-1|NA|TRBV6-5|NA
TGTGCCAGCAGTTACTTTGGGGGTGAAGCTTTCTTT
CASSYFGGEAFF
>TRBJ1-6|NA|TRBV5-4|few
TGTGCCAGCAGCTTGGCCGGTTCGCGACTTTCCCGCTTT
CASSLAGSRLSRF
>TRBJ1-3|NA|TRBV28|NA
TGTGCCAGCAGTTCGTCCTCACCGGGACATCCGGGAAACACCATATATTTT
CASSSSSPGHPGNTIYF
>TRBJ2-7|TRBD1|TRBV5-1|few
TGCGCCAGCAGCTCCCCCGGACAGGATTCTTACGAGCAGTACTTC
CASSSPGQDSYEQYF
>TRBJ2-6|TRBD1|TRBV7-8|NA
TGTGCCAGCAGCTTCGACAGGGTTGCTGGGGCCAACGTCCTGACTTTC
CASSFDRVAGANVLTF
>TRBJ2-7|TRBD1|TRBV7-2|few
TGTGCCAGCAGGATGACAGGGATTCTCTACGAGCAGTACTTC
CASRMTGILYEQYF
>TRBJ1-2|TRBD1|TRBV11-3|NA
TGTGCCAGCAGCCTCAGGACAGGGAACGATGGCTACACCTTC
CASSLRTGNDGYTF
>TRBJ1-5|TRBD1|TRBV20-1|few
TGCAGTGCTAGACGGGCCGGGACAGGGACTCAGCCCCAGCATTTT
CSARRAGTGTQPQHF
>TRBJ1-2|NA|TRBV4-1|NA
TGCGCCAGCAGCCATGCGGGACGGGGACCATATGGCTACACCTTC
CASSHAGRGPYGYTF
>TRBJ1-1|NA|TRBV2|NA
TGTGCCAGCAGTGAACAAACAGGGTTAGGCGCTGAAGCTTTCTTT
CASSEQTGLGAEAFF
>TRBJ2-7|NA|TRBV30|NA
TGTGCCTGGACCCACAAGGGGGCACCGGGGGGCTACGAGCAGTACTTC
CAWTHKGAPGGYEQYF
>TRBJ2-2|NA|TRBV27|few
TGTGCCAGCAGTTTAGGGCAAACCGGGGAGCTGTTTTTT
CASSLGQTGELFF
>TRBJ1-1|TRBD1|TRBV12-3/TRBV12-4|NA
TGTGCCAGCAGTTTAGGGACAGGGGGTGCTGAAGCTTTCTTT
CASSLGTGGAEAFF
>TRBJ1-4|NA|TRBV18|NA
TGTGCCAGCTCACTGGGCAGAGATAATGAAAAACTGTTTTTT
CASSLGRDNEKLFF
>TRBJ1-1|NA|TRBV12-3/TRBV12-4|NA
TGTGCCAGCAGTTTATCTGGGTTCTGGACTGAAGCTTTCTTT
CASSLSGFWTEAFF
>TRBJ2-7|NA|TRBV11-1|few
TGTGCCAGCAGCGCGGGACACTACGAGCAGTACTTC
CASSAGHYEQYF
>TRBJ2-2|NA|TRBV29-1|NA
TGCAGCGTTCGGGCAGGAAACACCGGGGAGCTGTTTTTT
CSVRAGNTGELFF
>TRBJ1-6|NA|TRBV14|NA
TGTGCCAGCAGCCAAGATTACACTTATAATTCACCCCTCCACTTT
CASSQDYTYNSPLHF
>TRBJ1-2|TRBD1|TRBV3-1|NA
TGTGCCAGCAGCCCCCGAGACAGGGGGTATTATGGCTACACCTTC
CASSPRDRGYYGYTF
>TRBJ2-2|NA|TRBV29-1|few
TGCAGCTCAGGGGCGCGCGGGGAGCTGTTTTTT
CSSGARGELFF
>TRBJ2-1|TRBD2|TRBV7-2|few
TGTGCCGGGAGGGGACTAGCGGAGTACAATGAGCAGTTCTTC
CAGRGLAEYNEQFF
>TRBJ1-1|NA|TRBV20-1|few
TGCAGTGCTTTGCCGGGGCCCGAAGCTTTCTTT
CSALPGPEAFF
>TRBJ1-5|NA|TRBV2|NA
TGTGCCAGCAGGGCAGGGGAGGCGGGCAATCAGCCCCAGCATTTT
CASRAGEAGNQPQHF
>TRBJ2-2|NA|TRBV30|NA
TGTGCCTGCAACCGACAGACGAACACCGGGGAGCTGTTTTTT
CACNRQTNTGELFF
>TRBJ1-2|NA|TRBV29-1|few
TGCAGCGTTGAGAGACATGGGGGCTACACCTTC
CSVERHGGYTF
>TRBJ2-7|NA|TRBV6-2/TRBV6-3|few
TGTGCCAGCAGTCCCCGAGGTAGCGGTCTCCTCGTCTCCTACGAGCAGTACTTC
CASSPRGSGLLVSYEQYF
>TRBJ1-5|NA|TRBV7-3|NA
TGTGCCAGCAGCTTAGGGTTGTTTCAGCCCCAGCATTTT
CASSLGLFQPQHF
>TRBJ1-4|TRBD1|TRBV3-1|NA
TGTGCCAGCAGCCGACAGGGGGTTAAGGAAAAACTGTTTTTT
CASSRQGVKEKLFF
>TRBJ2-3|TRBD2|TRBV19|NA
TGTGCCAGTAGTATTACTAGCGTTCGTGGCACAGATACGCAGTATTTT
CASSITSVRGTDTQYF
>TRBJ2-3|NA|TRBV5-1|few
TGCGCCAGCAGCTTGGACGGACGTATGACAGATACGCAGTATTTT
CASSLDGRMTDTQYF
>TRBJ2-7|TRBD1|TRBV20-1|few
TGCAGTGCTAGAGGGACAGGGGTTATCTACGAGCAGTACTTC
CSARGTGVIYEQYF
>TRBJ2-3|TRBD2|TRBV20-1|few
TGCAGTGCTAGACCTAGCGGGATGGGCACAGATACGCAGTATTTT
CSARPSGMGTDTQYF
>TRBJ2-1|TRBD2|TRBV13|few
TGTGCCAGCAGCTTCGGGGGGGGGCTTAGCTCCTACAATGAGCAGTTCTTC
CASSFGGGLSSYNEQFF
>TRBJ2-1|NA|TRBV7-2|NA
TGTGCCAGCGGGGTATCAAGGGGCAATGAGCAGTTCTTC
CASGVSRGNEQFF
>TRBJ2-1|TRBD1|TRBV5-1|few
TGCGCCAGCAGCTCCTCCGCAGGGGGCGGTGGCAATGAGCAGTTCTTC
CASSSSAGGGGNEQFF
>TRBJ2-3|TRBD2|TRBV29-1|NA
TGCAGCGTTAGGACTAGCGGAAGTCTAGATACGCAGTATTTT
CSVRTSGSLDTQYF
>TRBJ2-7|TRBD2|TRBV27|NA
TGTGCCAGCAGCCCCAACGGCTCCCCAGCGGGAGGAGGAGAGCAGTACTTC
CASSPNGSPAGGGEQYF
>TRBJ2-7|TRBD2|TRBV5-4|few
TGTGCCAGCAGCTATTCTAGCGGGAGCAGATACGAGCAGTACTTC
CASSYSSGSRYEQYF
>TRBJ2-7|TRBD2|TRBV4-1|few
TGCGCCAGCAGCCGGACTAGCGATGACTACGAGCAGTACTTC
CASSRTSDDYEQYF
>TRBJ1-1|NA|TRBV20-1|NA
TGCAGTGCTGCCCGAGGGGGTTACACTGAAGCTTTCTTT
CSAARGGYTEAFF
>TRBJ2-7|NA|TRBV6-5|NA
TGTGCCAGCAGTTACTCGAGCCCCTACGAGCAGTACTTC
CASSYSSPYEQYF